This T cell receptor beta chain was documented in a study of blood T cells in healthy people across ages. The use of a sample-barcoded 5' primer and a J-beta primer mix characterized a second PCR of roughly 6 to 11 cycles. All samples yielded 2.5 million or more CDR3-containing paired-end reads. TCRdb processed the 5' RACE reads anew with MiXCR; each CDR3 protein has one entry. The sample shows roughly 800,000 distinct CDR3 sequences, 55% to 70% of them seen only once. The study drew donors from healthy Caucasian individuals in Russia aged roughly 6 to 90. The germline gives CDR1 SQVTM, CDR2 ANQGSEA. Trimming took 4 bases from V and 6 from J, leaving 18 bases between them. The CDR3 extends over 14 amino acids.

V usage is TRBV29-1 and J usage is TRBJ2-5, with D maybe TRBD2 (6 bases). Sequencing was carried out using blood. The sequence was obtained from a man aged 30 to 39 in good health. CDR3 region: CSVVGGTGQQTQYF. DNA of the CDR3: TGCAGCGTTGTTGGGGGGACCGGTCAACAGACCCAGTACTTC.